This T cell receptor beta chain was recorded in a study of blood T cell repertoires in COVID-19. Study overall: Samples of COVID-19 (acute and convalescent) were obtained from the United States, Italy and Spain. From T cells, B-cell-depleted T cells, or PBMCs came the material, which was cDNA or gDNA.

The junction had 6 bases not matched to a gene; V was cut back by 2 bases and J by 4 bases. Germline-derived CDR1 and CDR2 are KGHSH and LQKENI. There are 16 residues in the CDR3. This clone has a single count. As handled by the study authors: Amplification from reference gene primers served as the basis for estimated nucleated cell counts. Assay: immunoSEQ multiplex PCR; the TCRdb copy retains only in-frame clones and omits some. V, J and clone size reflect that table, while D and trimming were determined from the DNA. The sample has about 63,000 clones; around 79% are singletons. The chain joins TRBV18 to TRBJ2-3; the match to TRBD1 covers 10 bases. The TCR was taken from a human donor in a cohort sampled during active COVID-19. Sequencing used peripheral blood. CDR3 sequence: CASSPKTGGLPDTQYF. The CDR3, as DNA: TGTGCCAGCTCACCAAAGACAGGGGGCCTTCCAGATACGCAGTATTTT.